Shown below are 6 T cell receptor beta chains from a single sample sequenced in a study of blood T cell repertoires in COVID-19. Only in-frame clones appear in the TCRdb table, and some are missing; sequencing was by immunoSEQ multiplex PCR. The sample holds about 160,000 clones; approximately 90% are singletons and the top ten take approximately 2%. Sequenced material: peripheral blood. These receptors were obtained from a man between 18 and 35 years old with acute or convalescent COVID-19.

The V and J genes are TRBV6-6 and TRBJ2-3, with TRBD1 matching 9 bases. CDR1 MNHNY and CDR2 SVGAGI come from the germline V gene (reference sequence). This CDR3 is 16 amino acids long. The V and J ends lost 4 bases and 4 bases, in that order; junction bases with no gene match: 9. The CDR3 coding sequence is TGTGCCAGCAGTTTCGACAGGGGGGCGTTCCCAGATACGCAGTATTTT. It codes for CASSFDRGAFPDTQYF.

The J gene is TRBJ1-2, the V gene TRBV6-5; 9 bases match TRBD1. CDR3 length: 16 amino acids. V lost 4 bases to trimming and J lost 6 bases; unmatched junction nucleotides: 12. CDR1 and CDR2 (germline): MNHEY, SVGAGI. The CDR3 sequence: CASSFRTGTGNNGYTF. CDR3 coding DNA: TGTGCCAGCAGTTTCCGGACCGGGACAGGGAACAATGGCTACACCTTC.

The V call is TRBV6-6, the J call TRBJ2-7; TRBD1 aligns across 10 bases. V shed 4 bases, J shed 2 bases, and the junction held 8 bases outside the gene matches. The CDR3 runs to 16 residues. The germline V gene has CDR1 MNHNY and CDR2 SVGAGI (reference sequence). CDR3 region: CASSFATGTGAYEQYF. The CDR3 bases are TGTGCCAGCAGTTTCGCGACCGGGACAGGGGCCTACGAGCAGTACTTC.

The genes are TRBV11-2 and TRBJ1-2; a weak D match, TRBD1 (6 bases). V shed 6 bases and J shed 5 bases, with 19 bases lying between them. CDR1 and CDR2 from the germline V gene are SGHAT and FQNNGV. The CDR3 sequence is 15 residues long. CDR3 residues: CASRMVRDNAYGYTF. The CDR3 DNA follows: TGTGCCAGCAGGATGGTCAGGGACAATGCATATGGCTACACCTTC.

The gene calls are TRBV18 and TRBJ1-4, with a tentative D call TRBD1 (6 bases). The CDR3 contains 13 residues. The ends were cut back, 6 bases at V and 7 bases at J, with 12 bases in the middle. Germline V lookup: CDR1 KGHSH, CDR2 LQKENI. DNA of the CDR3: TGTGCCAGCTCCCCCGGACAGTCTGAAAAACTGTTTTTT. Translation: CASSPGQSEKLFF.

The CDR3, as DNA: TGTGCCAGCAGCTTGTTAGCGGGAGACCTCACCGGGGAGCTGTTTTTT. Its translation: CASSLLAGDLTGELFF. This chain uses TRBV7-8 with TRBJ2-2; 9 nucleotides align to TRBD2. CDR3 size: 16 residues. CDR1 and CDR2 (germline): SGHVS, FQNEAQ. V lost 3 bases, J lost 4 bases, and 6 bases stayed unmatched.